This T cell receptor (beta chain) stems from a study of graft-versus-host responses after intestinal transplantation. Study-wide context: Anti-thymocyte globulin served as induction for all recipients, who then took tacrolimus and steroids for about three years. Overall study findings and caveats: Across patients carrying graft-donor T cell macrochimerism, allografts held high graft-versus-host to host-versus-graft clonal ratios. There were GvH clones found in recipient marrow, and some of them appeared first in ileum or blood.

To note about this clone: What it recognizes is unknown.

Profiling relied on immunoSEQ multiplex PCR, and the TCRdb table lists in-frame clones only, not all of them. The sample carries around 18,000 clones, about 93% recorded once. V was clipped by 1 base and J by 2 bases; unmatched bases: 8. Germline lookup yields CDR1 MGHRA and CDR2 YSYEKL. This CDR3 region has 17 residues. The J gene is TRBJ2-5, the V gene TRBV4-1; 9 bases fit TRBD2. The sequence was obtained from a human patient who received an intestinal transplant, so some T cells may come from the graft donor. This specimen was PBMCs, taken approximately 56 weeks after transplant. The CDR3, as DNA: TGCGCCAGCAGCCAAGGTAGGGGACTAGCCCTACAAGAGACCCAGTACTTC. Its translation is CASSQGRGLALQETQYF.